The 27 T cell receptor beta chains given below trace back to one sample, sequenced in a study of T cell changes during pregnancy in multiple sclerosis. The protocol was immunoSEQ multiplex PCR, while the TCRdb copy is restricted to in-frame clones and leaves out a portion. Of around 35,000 clones listed, less than 95% are singletons. Sample: CD8+ T cells from peripheral blood mononuclear cells, taken in the first trimester of pregnancy. The receptors shown here come from a female donor with multiple sclerosis, enrolled in a pregnancy study.

The chain combines TRBV2 with TRBJ2-1; tentative D call: TRBD1 (6 bases). V was cut by 2 bases and J by 6 bases, with 11 bases left in between. The CDR3 is 14 residues long. The V gene's germline CDR1 is SNHLY and CDR2 FYNNEI. The CDR3 DNA reads as TGTGCCAGCAGTGAACTGGGGGCCCTCAATGAGCAGTTCTTC. Its protein product is CASSELGALNEQFF.

The genes are TRBV7-9 and TRBJ2-1; 11 bases fit TRBD2. This CDR3 is built from 15 residues. V trimming: 4 bases; J trimming: 7 bases; junction bases outside the gene matches: 6. Germline V lookup: CDR1 SEHNR, CDR2 FQNEAQ (reference sequence). The CDR3 DNA reads TGTGCCAGCAGCTCTCTAGCGGGAGGTCAGAATGAGCAGTTCTTC. Residues: CASSSLAGGQNEQFF. The complete variable domain, with remaining parts taken from reference TRBV7-9 and TRBJ2-1, reads DTGVSQNPRHKITKRGQNVTFRCDPISEHNRLYWYRQTLGQGPEFLTYFQNEAQLEKSRLLSDRFSAERPKGSFSTLEIQRTEQGDSAMYLCASSSLAGGQNEQFFGPGTRLTVL.

The J gene is TRBJ2-1, the V gene TRBV5-6; no clear D. Trimming pared 2 bases from V and 4 bases from J, leaving 7 bases between. Germline V gene sequence: CDR1 SGHDT, CDR2 YYEEEE. CDR3 size: 13 residues. This CDR3 is CASSFATYNEQFF. CDR3 in DNA: TGTGCCAGCAGCTTCGCGACTTACAATGAGCAGTTCTTC.

This chain connects TRBV27 to TRBJ2-7; D perhaps matches TRBD1 (5 bases). V gave up 2 bases and J gave up 3 bases, with 11 bases separating them. Germline-derived CDR1 and CDR2 are MNHEY and SMNVEV (reference sequence). The CDR3 is 14 amino acids. The CDR3 bases are TGTGCCAGCAGTTTAGTAGGTAGGGGCTACGAGCAGTACTTC. Residues: CASSLVGRGYEQYF.

V and J are TRBV11-2 and TRBJ2-1; 7 bases map to TRBD1. From germline, CDR1 is SGHAT and CDR2 FQNNGV. J gave up 0 bases and V 3 bases, and 14 bases lay outside the gene matches. The CDR3 runs 19 residues. The CDR3 region is CASSFPGQVQANSYNEQFF. In DNA, the CDR3 is TGTGCCAGCAGCTTCCCCGGACAGGTACAGGCCAACTCCTACAATGAGCAGTTCTTC. The whole variable domain, filled in from reference TRBV11-2 and TRBJ2-1, reads EAGVAQSPRYKIIEKRQSVAFWCNPISGHATLYWYQQILGQGPKLLIQFQNNGVVDDSQLPKDRFSAERLKGVDSTLKIQPAKLEDSAVYLCASSFPGQVQANSYNEQFFGPGTRLTVL.

This clone was counted once. The gene calls are TRBV19 and TRBJ1-2, with unresolved D. V lost 2 bases to trimming and J lost 4 bases, with 14 bases between them. CDR1 and CDR2 (germline): LNHDA, SQIVND (reference sequence). CDR3 length equals 15 residues. CDR3 in amino acids: CASSITALAPYGYTF. As DNA, the CDR3 is TGTGCCAGTAGTATAACAGCCTTGGCGCCCTATGGCTACACCTTC.

V gene TRBV5-6 combines with J gene TRBJ2-7; 8 nucleotides match TRBD2. After removal of 0 bases from V and 4 bases from J, the junction contained 6 bases not matched to a gene. The germline V gene has CDR1 SGHDT and CDR2 YYEEEE. The CDR3 runs 15 residues. DNA for the CDR3: TGTGCCAGCAGCTTGGGGGTTAGCGGGAATTACGAGCAGTACTTC. Translation: CASSLGVSGNYEQYF. The entire variable domain, with the rest obtained from reference TRBV5-6 and TRBJ2-7, is as follows: DAGVTQSPTHLIKTRGQQVTLRCSPKSGHDTVSWYQQALGQGPQFIFQYYEEEERQRGNFPDRFSGHQFPNYSSELNVNALLLGDSALYLCASSLGVSGNYEQYFGPGTRLTVT.

The sample holds one count of this clone. This rearrangement joins TRBV6-1 to TRBJ2-5; possible D gene TRBD1, 6 bases. This CDR3 has 14 amino acids. V was clipped by 3 bases and J by 3 bases, with 11 bases between them. Germline V gives CDR1 MNHNS, CDR2 SASEGT. The CDR3, as DNA: TGTGCCAGCAGTGAGACCAGGGGTAAAGAGACCCAGTACTTC. This translates into CASSETRGKETQYF.

In this sample, this clone turned up once. The chain carries TRBV7-9 and TRBJ1-1, with D unresolved. V was clipped by 0 bases and J by 10 bases, with 12 bases between them. The CDR3 is 13 amino acids. Germline V gives CDR1 SEHNR, CDR2 FQNEAQ (reference sequence). The CDR3 loop is CASSLAVAGIAFF. CDR3 sequence (DNA): TGTGCCAGCAGCTTAGCAGTGGCGGGGATAGCTTTCTTT.

Only one count was recorded for this clone. The V and J genes are TRBV9 and TRBJ2-1, with TRBD2 matching 11 bases. V lost 4 bases to trimming and J lost 4 bases; unmatched junction nucleotides: 4. This CDR3 is 15 amino acids long. The germline V gene has CDR1 SGDLS and CDR2 YYNGEE. This CDR3 reads CASSIGTSGYNEQFF. In nucleotides, the CDR3 is TGTGCCAGCAGCATCGGGACTAGCGGTTACAATGAGCAGTTCTTC. Full variable domain (outside the CDR3, taken from reference TRBV9 and TRBJ2-1): DSGVTQTPKHLITATGQRVTLRCSPRSGDLSVYWYQQSLDQGLQFLIQYYNGEERAKGNILERFSAQQFPDLHSELNLSSLELGDSALYFCASSIGTSGYNEQFFGPGTRLTVL.

The genes are TRBV15 and TRBJ2-7; D might be TRBD2 (6 bases). This CDR3 region has 14 residues. CDR1 is LNHNV, CDR2 YYDKDF, per germline (reference sequence). Trimming took off 1 base at V and 4 bases at J, with 11 bases between the two ends. Here the CDR3 reads CATSRGGVGYEQYF. Written as DNA, the CDR3 is TGTGCCACCAGCAGAGGGGGGGTCGGGTACGAGCAGTACTTC. The variable domain in full, completed from reference TRBV15 and TRBJ2-7, reads DAMVIQNPRYQVTQFGKPVTLSCSQTLNHNVMYWYQQKSSQAPKLLFHYYDKDFNNEADTPDNFQSRRPNTSFCFLDIRSPGLGDTAMYLCATSRGGVGYEQYFGPGTRLTVT.

The chain links TRBV6-4 to TRBJ1-1; D is ambiguous. The CDR3 is 13 amino acids. Germline V gene sequence: CDR1 MRHNA, CDR2 SNTAGT. V was clipped by 6 bases and J by 5 bases, with 13 bases between them. CDR3 bases: TGTGCCAGCAGCGAGGGAGTTTGGACTGAAGCTTTCTTT. Translation: CASSEGVWTEAFF.

This sequence joins TRBV27 and TRBJ1-2; D remains unclear. Deletions cut 0 bases from V and 9 bases from J, with 11 bases between. Germline values: CDR1 MNHEY, CDR2 SMNVEV (reference sequence). CDR3 length: 13 residues. The CDR3 DNA is TGTGCCAGCAGTTTATCGTCAAGTAGTAGCTACACCTTC. Protein: CASSLSSSSSYTF.

V gene TRBV6-1 combines with J gene TRBJ2-7; maybe TRBD2 (5 bases). Germline lookup yields CDR1 MNHNS and CDR2 SASEGT. This CDR3 comprises 14 residues. The V end lost 3 bases, the J end lost 0 bases, and 9 bases lay between the germline ends. The CDR3 DNA reads TGTGCCAGCAGTGATCTTGGGAGCTCCTACGAGCAGTACTTC. Translation: CASSDLGSSYEQYF.

The CDR3 loop is CASSASGATNEKLFF. The CDR3 DNA follows: TGTGCCAGCAGCGCCTCCGGGGCAACTAATGAAAAACTGTTTTTT. The V gene is TRBV9, the J gene TRBJ1-4; D gene unclear. The CDR3 is 15 residues long. The V and J ends lost 3 bases and 0 bases respectively, with 9 bases between them. Per the germline V gene, CDR1 is SGDLS and CDR2 is YYNGEE. Together with reference TRBV9 and TRBJ1-4, the CDR3 gives the full variable domain: DSGVTQTPKHLITATGQRVTLRCSPRSGDLSVYWYQQSLDQGLQFLIQYYNGEERAKGNILERFSAQQFPDLHSELNLSSLELGDSALYFCASSASGATNEKLFFGSGTQLSVL.

The rearrangement uses TRBV28 and TRBJ2-5; TRBD1 matches 9 bases. This CDR3 has 14 residues. Losses at the gene ends were 10 bases for V and 5 bases for J; bases not matched to a gene: 11. The germline gives CDR1 MDHEN, CDR2 SYDVKM. DNA for the CDR3: TGTGCCACCCAACGGGGACAGGGTTGGGAGACCCAGTACTTC. This encodes CATQRGQGWETQYF.

This chain joins TRBV28 and TRBJ2-5; 9 nucleotides align to TRBD1. The ends lost 4 bases at V and 4 bases at J; junction bases unmatched: 13. CDR1 and CDR2 (germline): MDHEN, SYDVKM. The CDR3 totals 17 residues. The CDR3: CASSSPTRDRDGETQYF. In DNA form, the CDR3 reads TGTGCCAGCAGTTCTCCTACCCGGGACAGGGACGGAGAGACCCAGTACTTC.

The chain is built from TRBV27 and TRBJ2-1, with D perhaps TRBD2 (5 bases). CDR1 is MNHEY, CDR2 SMNVEV, per germline (reference sequence). The CDR3 runs to 17 residues. V was shortened by 6 bases and J by 1 base, with 19 bases between the two germline ends. This chain's CDR3 is CASSGNLRGGSYNEQFF. The CDR3 coding sequence is TGTGCCAGCAGCGGGAACCTGCGCGGAGGTTCCTACAATGAGCAGTTCTTC.

The rearrangement joins TRBV27 to TRBJ2-3; D might be TRBD2 (5 bases). Trimming removed 4 bases from V and 3 bases from J, with 8 bases in between. Germline CDR1 reads MNHEY; CDR2 reads SMNVEV (reference sequence). The CDR3 is made up of 13 amino acids. This CDR3 is CASSWTGTDTQYF. In DNA, the CDR3 is TGTGCCAGCAGTTGGACTGGGACAGATACGCAGTATTTT.

V is TRBV18 and J is TRBJ2-4; the match to TRBD2 covers 7 bases. The CDR3 contains 15 residues. V shed 2 bases and J 5 bases; nucleotides not matched to a gene: 6. The germline V gene has CDR1 KGHSH and CDR2 LQKENI. This chain's CDR3 is CASSPVGEGQNIQYF. The CDR3 DNA reads as TGTGCCAGCTCACCAGTAGGGGAGGGACAAAACATTCAGTACTTC.

A few counts support this clone. V usage is TRBV19 and J usage is TRBJ2-7; 11 bases match TRBD1. This CDR3 is 13 amino acids long. Trimming cost V 8 bases and J 2 bases; bases outside gene matches: 2. Germline loops: CDR1 LNHDA, CDR2 SQIVND (reference sequence). The CDR3, as DNA: TGTGCCAGTCCGGGACAGGGGGCCTACGAGCAGTACTTC. Translated: CASPGQGAYEQYF. The variable domain in full, with the rest retrieved from reference TRBV19 and TRBJ2-7, is DGGITQSPKYLFRKEGQNVTLSCEQNLNHDAMYWYRQDPGQGLRLIYYSQIVNDFQKGDIAEGYSVSREKKESFPLTVTSAQKNPTAFYLCASPGQGAYEQYFGPGTRLTVT.

The CDR3 DNA reads TGTGCCAGCAGTTGGGCTAGCGGGAGTGGTTACGAGCAGTACTTC. This codes for CASSWASGSGYEQYF. The chain couples TRBV6-6 to TRBJ2-7; TRBD2 agrees at 10 bases. The CDR3 is 15 amino acids. V was clipped by 4 bases and J by 4 bases; unmatched bases: 7. Germline V CDR1 and CDR2: MNHNY, SVGAGI (reference sequence).

The rearrangement joins TRBV27 to TRBJ2-7; D is perhaps TRBD1 (5 bases). Trimming removed 8 bases from V and 4 bases from J, with 15 bases in between. This CDR3 spans 13 amino acids. Per the germline V gene, CDR1 is MNHEY and CDR2 is SMNVEV (reference sequence). CDR3 sequence reads: CASGYPGLYEQYF. In DNA, the CDR3 is TGTGCCAGCGGGTACCCAGGGTTGTACGAGCAGTACTTC.

The chain uses TRBV12-5 and TRBJ2-1; 10 nucleotides agree with TRBD2. The CDR3 consists of 19 residues. Germline CDR1 reads LGHNT; CDR2 reads FRNRAP. The junction had 18 bases not matched to a gene; V was cut back by 3 bases and J by 7 bases. This CDR3 is CASGFYVPGTSAIANEQFF. The CDR3 DNA follows: TGTGCTAGTGGTTTTTATGTTCCCGGGACTAGCGCCATAGCGAATGAGCAGTTCTTC. The full variable domain, in which reference TRBV12-5 and TRBJ2-1 provide the parts outside the CDR3, is DARVTQTPRHKVTEMGQEVTMRCQPILGHNTVFWYRQTMMQGLELLAYFRNRAPLDDSGMPKDRFSAEMPDATLATLKIQPSEPRDSAVYFCASGFYVPGTSAIANEQFFGPGTRLTVL.

The V and J genes are TRBV7-2 and TRBJ2-3, with D unresolved. This CDR3 is 17 amino acids long. The germline CDR1 and CDR2 sequences are SGHTA and FQGNSA. Deletions cut 2 bases from V and 0 bases from J, with 15 bases between. Here the CDR3 DNA reads TGTGCCAGCAGCTTATCTACCGTCCTATTTAGCACAGATACGCAGTATTTT. Protein sequence: CASSLSTVLFSTDTQYF.

V and J are TRBV7-9 and TRBJ1-4; D is undetermined. The CDR3 runs 15 residues. The V and J ends lost 3 bases and 4 bases respectively, with 12 bases between them. CDR1 is SEHNR and CDR2 is FQNEAQ in the germline V gene (reference sequence). The CDR3 bases are TGTGCCAGCAGCTTTCTGTCGGGGTATAATGAAAAACTGTTTTTT. It encodes CASSFLSGYNEKLFF.

V gene TRBV5-1 combines with J gene TRBJ2-7, with 9 bases identical to TRBD1. The trim removed 3 bases at V and 6 bases at J, leaving 10 bases unmatched. This CDR3 has 15 amino acids. Germline CDR1 and CDR2: SGHRS and YFSETQ. For the CDR3, the DNA is TGCGCCAGCAGCTCAAGGACAGGGGCCGCCGGCGAGCAGTACTTC. This encodes CASSSRTGAAGEQYF. Complete variable domain (other parts from reference TRBV5-1 and TRBJ2-7): KAGVTQTPRYLIKTRGQQVTLSCSPISGHRSVSWYQQTPGQGLQFLFEYFSETQRNKGNFPGRFSGRQFSNSRSEMNVSTLELGDSALYLCASSSRTGAAGEQYFGPGTRLTVT.